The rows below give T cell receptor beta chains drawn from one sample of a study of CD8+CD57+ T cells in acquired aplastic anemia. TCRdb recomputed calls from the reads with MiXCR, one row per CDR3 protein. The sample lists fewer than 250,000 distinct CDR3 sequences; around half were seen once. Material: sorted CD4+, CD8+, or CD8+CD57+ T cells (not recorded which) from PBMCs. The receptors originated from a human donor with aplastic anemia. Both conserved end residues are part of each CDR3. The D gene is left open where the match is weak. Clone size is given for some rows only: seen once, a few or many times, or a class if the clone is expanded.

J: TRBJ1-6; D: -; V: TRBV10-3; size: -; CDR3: CAITSDTNSPLHF; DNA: TGTGCCATCACTAGTGATACAAATTCACCCCTCCACTTT
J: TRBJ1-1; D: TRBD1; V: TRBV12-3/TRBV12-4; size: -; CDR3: CASASQGGDTEAFF; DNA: TGTGCCAGCGCTTCCCAGGGGGGTGATACTGAAGCTTTCTTT
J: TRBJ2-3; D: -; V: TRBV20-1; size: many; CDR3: CSARFHGGPADTQYF; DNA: TGCAGTGCTAGATTTCATGGGGGCCCCGCAGATACGCAGTATTTT
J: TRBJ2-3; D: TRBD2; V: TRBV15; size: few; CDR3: CATSRDSTSGGADTQYF; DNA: TGTGCCACCAGCAGAGACTCGACTAGCGGGGGGGCAGATACGCAGTATTTT
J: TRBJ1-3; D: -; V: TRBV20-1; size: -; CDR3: CSASDGNTIYF; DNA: TGCAGTGCTTCCGACGGTAACACCATATATTTT
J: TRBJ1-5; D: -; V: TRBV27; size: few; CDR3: CASRREGSNQPQHF; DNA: TGTGCCTCCCGGAGGGAGGGGAGCAATCAGCCCCAGCATTTT
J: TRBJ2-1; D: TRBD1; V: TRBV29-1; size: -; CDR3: CSTRTGGGYNEQFF; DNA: TGCAGCACGCGGACAGGGGGCGGCTACAATGAGCAGTTCTTC
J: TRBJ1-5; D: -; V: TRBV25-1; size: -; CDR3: CASSDEGYQPQHF; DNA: TGTGCCAGCAGTGACGAAGGGTATCAGCCCCAGCATTTT
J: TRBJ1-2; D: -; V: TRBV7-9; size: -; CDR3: CASSSSGYGYTF; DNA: TGTGCCAGCAGCTCCTCGGGCTATGGCTACACCTTC
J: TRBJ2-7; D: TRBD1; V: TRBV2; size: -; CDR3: CASDRTGTADEQYF; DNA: TGTGCCAGCGACAGAACCGGGACAGCTGACGAGCAGTACTTC
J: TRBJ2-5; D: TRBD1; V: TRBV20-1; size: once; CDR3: CSARDWTGVESSSETQYF; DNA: TGCAGTGCTAGAGATTGGACAGGGGTGGAATCCTCAAGTGAGACCCAGTACTTC
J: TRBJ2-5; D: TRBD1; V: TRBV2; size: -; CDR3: CASALDRVVETQYF; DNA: TGTGCCAGCGCCTTGGACAGGGTAGTGGAGACCCAGTACTTC
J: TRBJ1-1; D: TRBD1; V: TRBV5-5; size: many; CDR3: CASEGARGNTEAFF; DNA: TGTGCCAGCGAGGGGGCGAGAGGGAACACTGAAGCTTTCTTT
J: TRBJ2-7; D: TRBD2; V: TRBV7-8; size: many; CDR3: CASSAPSGVSSYEQYF; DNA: TGTGCCAGCAGCGCCCCTAGCGGGGTTAGCTCCTACGAGCAGTACTTC
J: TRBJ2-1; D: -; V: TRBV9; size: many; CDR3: CASSVAPGVGNEQFF; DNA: TGTGCCAGCAGCGTAGCCCCGGGGGTGGGCAATGAGCAGTTCTTC
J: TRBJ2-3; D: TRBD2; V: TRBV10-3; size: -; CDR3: CAISDRLAGSEQYF; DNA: TGTGCCATCAGTGATCGGCTAGCGGGGAGCGAGCAGTACTTT
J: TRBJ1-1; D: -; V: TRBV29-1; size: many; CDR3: CSVGGTEAFF; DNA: TGCAGCGTTGGGGGAACTGAAGCTTTCTTT
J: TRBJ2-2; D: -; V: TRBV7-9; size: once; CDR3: CASSPIKIEYTGELFF; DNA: TGTGCCAGCAGCCCCATCAAGATAGAATACACCGGGGAGCTGTTTTTT
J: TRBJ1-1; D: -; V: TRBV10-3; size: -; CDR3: CAISGVSMGTEAFF; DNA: TGTGCCATCAGTGGGGTCAGTATGGGGACTGAAGCTTTCTTT
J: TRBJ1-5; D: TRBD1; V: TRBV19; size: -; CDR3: CASEPNRDRAFWSNQPQHF; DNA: TGTGCCAGCGAGCCGAACCGGGACAGGGCATTTTGGAGCAATCAGCCCCAGCATTTT
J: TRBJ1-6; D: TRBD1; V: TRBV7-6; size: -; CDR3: CASSLGDSISSPLHF; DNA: TGTGCCAGCAGCTTAGGGGACAGTATCTCTTCACCCCTCCACTTT
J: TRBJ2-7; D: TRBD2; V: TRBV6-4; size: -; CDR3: CASTYPRGTSGFYEQYF; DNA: TGTGCCAGCACCTATCCGAGGGGAACTAGCGGATTCTACGAGCAGTACTTC
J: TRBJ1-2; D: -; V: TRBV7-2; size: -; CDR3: CASSLGGDALGYTF; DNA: TGTGCCAGCAGCTTGGGGGGTGATGCCCTCGGCTACACCTTC
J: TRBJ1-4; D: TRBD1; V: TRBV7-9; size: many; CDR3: CASSLGGTAEKLFF; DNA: TGTGCCAGCAGCTTAGGGGGGACAGCTGAAAAACTGTTTTTT
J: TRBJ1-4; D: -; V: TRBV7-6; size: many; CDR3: CASSLHATDRTAYLVYPNEKLFF; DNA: TGTGCCAGCAGCTTGCACGCAACGGATCGGACGGCGTATTTGGTGTACCCCAATGAAAAACTGTTTTTT
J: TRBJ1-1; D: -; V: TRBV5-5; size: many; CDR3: CASSIISTEAFF; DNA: TGTGCCAGCAGCATTATCAGCACTGAAGCTTTCTTT
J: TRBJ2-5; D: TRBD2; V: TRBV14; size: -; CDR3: CASSQGLAGETQYF; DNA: TGTGCCAGCAGCCAAGGACTAGCGGGAGAGACCCAGTACTTC
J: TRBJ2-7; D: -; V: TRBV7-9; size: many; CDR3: CASSPRVRGRNSYEQYF; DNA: TGTGCCAGCAGCCCCCGTGTGCGGGGCAGAAACTCCTACGAGCAGTACTTC
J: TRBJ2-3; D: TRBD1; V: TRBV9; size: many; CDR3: CASSAEETGRTDTQYF; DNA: TGTGCCAGCAGCGCCGAGGAGACAGGGCGAACAGATACGCAGTATTTT
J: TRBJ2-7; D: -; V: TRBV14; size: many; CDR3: CASSQSSYEQYF; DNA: TGTGCCAGCAGCCAAAGCTCCTACGAGCAGTACTTC
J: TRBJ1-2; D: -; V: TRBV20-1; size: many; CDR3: CSARVRAGGPNYGYTF; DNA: TGCAGTGCTAGAGTCCGTGCGGGGGGACCTAACTATGGCTACACCTTC
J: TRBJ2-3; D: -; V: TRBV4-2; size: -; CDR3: CATSGDLSADTQYF; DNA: TGTGCCACCAGTGGCGACCTTAGTGCCGATACGCAGTATTTT
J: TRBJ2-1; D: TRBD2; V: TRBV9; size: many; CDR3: CASSSRLAQSSYNEQFF; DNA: TGTGCCAGCAGCTCGAGACTAGCCCAGAGCTCCTACAATGAGCAGTTCTTC
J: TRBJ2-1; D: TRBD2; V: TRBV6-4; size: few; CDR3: CASSDSITSGLNEQFF; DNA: TGTGCCAGCAGTGACTCGATCACTAGCGGGCTTAATGAGCAGTTCTTC
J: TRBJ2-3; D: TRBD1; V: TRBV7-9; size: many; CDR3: CASSLVGDRSTDTQYF; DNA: TGTGCCAGCAGCTTAGTAGGGGACAGAAGCACAGATACGCAGTATTTT
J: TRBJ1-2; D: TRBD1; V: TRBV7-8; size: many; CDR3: CASSLVRGHGYTF; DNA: TGTGCCAGCAGCTTAGTCAGGGGGCACGGCTACACCTTC
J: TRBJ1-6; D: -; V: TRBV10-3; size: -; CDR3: CAISRDVRGSYNSPLHF; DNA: TGTGCCATCAGCCGCGATGTCAGGGGATCCTATAATTCACCCCTCCACTTT
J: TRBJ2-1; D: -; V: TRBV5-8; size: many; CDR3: CASSYSSYNEQFF; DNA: TGTGCCAGCAGCTACAGCTCCTACAATGAGCAGTTCTTC
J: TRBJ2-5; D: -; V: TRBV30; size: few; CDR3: CAWSSGTLKGETQYF; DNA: TGTGCCTGGAGTTCCGGGACACTTAAGGGAGAGACCCAGTACTTC
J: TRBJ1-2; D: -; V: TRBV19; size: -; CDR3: CASSGWDYGYTF; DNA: TGTGCCAGTAGCGGTTGGGATTATGGCTACACCTTC
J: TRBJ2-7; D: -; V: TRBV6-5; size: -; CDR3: CASSYRGGVQYEQYF; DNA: TGTGCCAGCAGCTACAGGGGAGGGGTTCAGTACGAGCAGTACTTC
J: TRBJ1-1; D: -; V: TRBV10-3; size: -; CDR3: CAIRRPTTGFTEAFF; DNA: TGTGCCATCAGGCGCCCTACAACAGGATTCACTGAAGCTTTCTTC
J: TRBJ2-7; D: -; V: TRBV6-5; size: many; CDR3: CASSTGPYEQYF; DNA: TGTGCCAGCAGTACGGGTCCCTACGAGCAGTACTTC
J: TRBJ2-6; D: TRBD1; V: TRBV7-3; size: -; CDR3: CASSPRTGGFSGANVLTF; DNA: TGTGCCAGCAGCCCCCGGACAGGGGGCTTTTCTGGGGCCAACGTCCTGACTTTC
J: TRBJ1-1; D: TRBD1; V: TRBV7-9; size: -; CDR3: CASRPGTGIGTEAFF; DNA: TGTGCCAGCAGGCCCGGGACAGGGATCGGCACTGAAGCTTTCTTT
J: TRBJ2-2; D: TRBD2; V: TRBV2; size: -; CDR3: CASSEGLAGIDTGELFF; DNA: TGTGCCAGCAGTGAGGGACTAGCGGGAATAGACACCGGGGAGCTGTTTTTT
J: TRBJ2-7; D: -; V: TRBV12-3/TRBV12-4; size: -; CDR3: CASSLSLLREQYF; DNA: TGTGCCAGCAGTCTTTCACTACTACGCGAGCAGTACTTC
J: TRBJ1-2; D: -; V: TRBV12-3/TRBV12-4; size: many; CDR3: CASSLRSRDRYGYTF; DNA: TGTGCCAGCAGTTTAAGGTCCAGGGATCGTTATGGCTACACCTTC
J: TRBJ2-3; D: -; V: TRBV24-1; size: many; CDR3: CATSDLIRGTDTQYF; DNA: TGTGCCACCAGTGATTTAATTAGGGGCACAGATACGCAGTATTTT
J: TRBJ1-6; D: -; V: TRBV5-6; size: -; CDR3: CASSRADSPLHF; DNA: TGTGCCAGCAGCCGCGCGGATTCACCCCTCCACTTT
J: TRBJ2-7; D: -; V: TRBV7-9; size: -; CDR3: CASSSPQGYEQYF; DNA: TGTGCCAGCAGCTCCCCCCAGGGGTACGAGCAGTACTTC
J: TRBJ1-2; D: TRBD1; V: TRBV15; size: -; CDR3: CATRRQGENYGYTF; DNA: TGTGCCACCAGGAGGCAGGGGGAGAACTATGGCTACACCTTC
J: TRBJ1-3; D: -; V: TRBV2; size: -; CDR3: CASSDRGENTIYF; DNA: TGTGCCAGCAGTGACAGGGGTGAAAACACCATATATTTT
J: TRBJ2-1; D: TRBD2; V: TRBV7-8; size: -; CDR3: CASHGLAGASSTYNEQFF; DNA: TGTGCCAGCCACGGACTAGCGGGGGCCTCCAGCACCTACAATGAGCAGTTCTTC
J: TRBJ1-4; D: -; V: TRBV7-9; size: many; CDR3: CASSYAGATNEKLFF; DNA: TGTGCCAGCAGCTACGCCGGGGCAACTAATGAAAAACTGTTTTTT
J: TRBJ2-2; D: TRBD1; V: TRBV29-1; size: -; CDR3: CSVPRTGGRPGELFF; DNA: TGCAGCGTCCCTAGGACAGGGGGAAGGCCCGGGGAGCTGTTTTTT
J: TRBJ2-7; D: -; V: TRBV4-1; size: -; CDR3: CASSQDGKGGAYEQYF; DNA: TGCGCCAGCAGCCAAGATGGGAAAGGGGGGGCCTACGAGCAGTACTTC
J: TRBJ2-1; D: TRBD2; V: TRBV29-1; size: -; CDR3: CSAARGTSVYNEQFF; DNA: TGCAGCGCCGCGCGTGGGACTAGCGTATACAATGAGCAGTTCTTC
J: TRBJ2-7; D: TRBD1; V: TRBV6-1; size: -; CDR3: CASTRTGINEQYF; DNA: TGTGCCAGCACTCGGACAGGGATAAACGAGCAGTACTTC
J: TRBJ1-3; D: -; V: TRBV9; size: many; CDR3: CASSVDVRRSGNTIYF; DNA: TGTGCCAGCAGCGTAGACGTACGGCGCTCTGGAAACACCATATATTTT